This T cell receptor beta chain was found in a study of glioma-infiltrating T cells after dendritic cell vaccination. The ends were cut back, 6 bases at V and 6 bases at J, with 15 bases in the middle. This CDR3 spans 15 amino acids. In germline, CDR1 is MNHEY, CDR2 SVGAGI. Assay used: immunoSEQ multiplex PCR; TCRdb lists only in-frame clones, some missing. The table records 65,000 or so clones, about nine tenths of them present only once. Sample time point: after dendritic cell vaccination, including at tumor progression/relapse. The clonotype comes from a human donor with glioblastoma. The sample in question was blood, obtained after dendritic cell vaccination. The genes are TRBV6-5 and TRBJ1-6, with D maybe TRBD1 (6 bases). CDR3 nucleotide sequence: TGTGCCAGCAGCCTAGTACAGGGTTTTAATTCACCCCTCCACTTT. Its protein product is CASSLVQGFNSPLHF.